The 27 T cell receptor beta chains below all came from one sample that was sequenced in a study of blood T cell repertoires in COVID-19. Only in-frame clones appear in the TCRdb table, and some are missing; sequencing was by immunoSEQ multiplex PCR. The table has fewer than 350,000 clones, approximately 85% seen once. The source material was peripheral blood. Receptors originate from a man aged 18 to 29 with active or convalescent COVID-19.

The chain couples TRBV9 to TRBJ2-2; D is ambiguous. Germline CDR1 is SGDLS and CDR2 is YYNGEE. This CDR3 contains 13 residues. V was shortened by 3 bases and J by 6 bases, with 9 bases between the two germline ends. The CDR3 protein is CASSDYVAGELFF. The CDR3 DNA follows: TGTGCCAGCAGCGACTACGTCGCCGGGGAGCTGTTTTTT.

This clone was detected only once. J is TRBJ2-3 and V is TRBV6-4, with a possible D match to TRBD2 (7 bases). This CDR3 comprises 17 residues. Germline CDR1 MRHNA, CDR2 SNTAGT. V was pared by 5 bases and J by 0 bases, with 18 bases between. This chain's CDR3 is CASSRTWGGPSTDTQYF. CDR3 bases: TGTGCCAGCAGTCGGACGTGGGGGGGCCCCAGCACAGATACGCAGTATTTT.

The genes are TRBV7-9 and TRBJ2-7; 7 bases are shared with TRBD2. The CDR3 has 15 amino acids. V dropped 6 bases and J dropped 4; count of bases not matched to a gene: 12. CDR1 and CDR2 from the germline V gene are SEHNR and FQNEAQ (reference sequence). In DNA, the CDR3 is TGTGCCAGCAGACGGGGGGACTCCGCGCCGTACGAGCAGTACTTC. Encoded protein: CASRRGDSAPYEQYF.

This sequence joins TRBV6-5 and TRBJ2-3; D gene ambiguous. V lost 6 bases to trimming and J lost 0 bases, with 13 bases between them. CDR1 MNHEY and CDR2 SVGAGI come from the germline V gene. This CDR3 spans 15 amino acids. The CDR3 DNA reads as TGTGCCAGCAGGTCTACAGAGCCAAGCACAGATACGCAGTATTTT. This codes for CASRSTEPSTDTQYF.

This clone was detected a few times. J is TRBJ1-1 and V is TRBV29-1; 9 bases match TRBD1. Germline V gene sequence: CDR1 SQVTM, CDR2 ANQGSEA. The V segment lost 1 base and the J segment 0 bases; nucleotides outside the gene matches: 6. The CDR3 runs 16 residues. CDR3 coding DNA: TGCAGCGTTGAAGTGGTGGACAGGGGCTTGAACACTGAAGCTTTCTTT. It specifies CSVEVVDRGLNTEAFF.

Remarks on this clone: Other nucleotide sequences in the sample specify the same CDR3. This rearrangement joins TRBV5-6 to TRBJ1-1; no clear D gene. The V gene's germline CDR1 is SGHDT and CDR2 YYEEEE. V lost 2 bases and J lost 3, with 5 bases in between. The CDR3 length is 12 residues. Written as DNA, the CDR3 is TGTGCCAGCAGCTTCGGGGACACTGAAGCTTTCTTT. It codes for CASSFGDTEAFF. The full variable domain, its missing parts supplied by reference TRBV5-6 and TRBJ1-1, is DAGVTQSPTHLIKTRGQQVTLRCSPKSGHDTVSWYQQALGQGPQFIFQYYEEEERQRGNFPDRFSGHQFPNYSSELNVNALLLGDSALYLCASSFGDTEAFFGQGTRLTVV.

This chain connects TRBV5-4 to TRBJ2-3, with 15 bases that match TRBD2. The V segment lost 3 bases and the J segment 8 bases; nucleotides outside the gene matches: 4. CDR3 size: 15 residues. The germline V gene has CDR1 SGHNT and CDR2 YYREEE (reference sequence). The CDR3 loop reads CASSYGLAGGLTQYF. Here the CDR3 DNA reads TGTGCCAGCAGCTATGGACTAGCGGGGGGGCTTACGCAGTATTTT.

The chain carries TRBV18 and TRBJ1-4; D remains ambiguous. The CDR3 sequence is 15 residues long. The germline V gene has CDR1 KGHSH and CDR2 LQKENI. Trimming removed 2 bases at V and 0 bases at J, with 7 bases between. The CDR3 coding sequence is TGTGCCAGCTCACCAAGGAGTGCAACTAATGAAAAACTGTTTTTT. It codes for CASSPRSATNEKLFF.

V usage is TRBV3-1 (or the pseudogene TRBV3-2) and J usage is TRBJ2-5, with D unclear. CDR1 is LGHDT, CDR2 YNNKEL, per germline (reference sequence). The CDR3 spans 13 residues. Trimming cost V 0 bases and J 5 bases, with 7 bases left between them. The CDR3 protein is CASSQDTLETQYF. The CDR3 DNA is TGTGCCAGCAGCCAAGATACTCTGGAGACCCAGTACTTC.

V gene TRBV5-4 combines with J gene TRBJ2-3; TRBD2 matches 7 bases. The germline CDR1 and CDR2 sequences are SGHNT and YYREEE (reference sequence). This CDR3 region has 15 residues. With V trimmed by 2 bases and J by 4 bases, 7 bases remained unmatched. The CDR3 reads CASSFPGLRADTQYF. CDR3 nucleotides: TGTGCCAGCAGCTTTCCGGGACTAAGGGCAGATACGCAGTATTTT.

The V gene is TRBV5-1, the J gene TRBJ1-4; 9 nucleotides agree with TRBD1. The CDR3 has 16 residues. Germline CDR1 is SGHRS and CDR2 is YFSETQ. The ends lost 4 bases at V and 7 bases at J; junction bases unmatched: 11. The CDR3 spells CASSPDNRGRLEKLFF. The CDR3 DNA reads TGCGCCAGCAGCCCAGACAACAGGGGGCGACTTGAAAAACTGTTTTTT.

This clone was observed once. The V call is TRBV7-2, the J call TRBJ2-5; 7 bases align to TRBD1. CDR1 is SGHTA and CDR2 is FQGNSA in the germline V gene. This CDR3 contains 17 residues. After removal of 5 bases from V and 7 bases from J, the junction contained 19 bases not matched to a gene. CDR3 residues: CASSPPLQTGNRWTQYF. For the CDR3, the DNA is TGTGCCAGCAGCCCTCCTTTGCAGACAGGGAATCGATGGACCCAGTACTTC. Drawing the rest from reference TRBV7-2 and TRBJ2-5, the complete variable domain is GAGVSQSPSNKVTEKGKDVELRCDPISGHTALYWYRQSLGQGLEFLIYFQGNSAPDKSGLPSDRFSAERTGGSVSTLTIQRTQQEDSAVYLCASSPPLQTGNRWTQYFGPGTRLLVL.

The V and J genes are TRBV9 and TRBJ1-2; 8 positions match TRBD1. CDR1 and CDR2 from the germline V gene are SGDLS and YYNGEE. CDR3 size: 14 residues. V shed 0 bases and J 5 bases; nucleotides not matched to a gene: 3. The CDR3 coding sequence is TGTGCCAGCAGCGTAGGCGGACAGGGTTATGGCTACACCTTC. Its protein is CASSVGGQGYGYTF. Using reference TRBV9 and TRBJ1-2 for the parts outside the CDR3, the full variable domain is DSGVTQTPKHLITATGQRVTLRCSPRSGDLSVYWYQQSLDQGLQFLIQYYNGEERAKGNILERFSAQQFPDLHSELNLSSLELGDSALYFCASSVGGQGYGYTFGSGTRLTVV.

The chain has TRBV19 and TRBJ1-4; 9 bases line up with TRBD1. The CDR3 has 15 amino acids. The V gene end was trimmed by 5 bases and the J gene end by 1 base; junction bases not matched to a gene: 2. Germline CDR1 reads LNHDA; CDR2 reads SQIVND (reference sequence). CDR3 DNA: TGTGCCAGTAGTTTGGGACAGGGAACTAATGAAAAACTGTTTTTT. Its protein is CASSLGQGTNEKLFF. The whole variable domain, remainder taken from reference TRBV19 and TRBJ1-4, is DGGITQSPKYLFRKEGQNVTLSCEQNLNHDAMYWYRQDPGQGLRLIYYSQIVNDFQKGDIAEGYSVSREKKESFPLTVTSAQKNPTAFYLCASSLGQGTNEKLFFGSGTQLSVL.

The V and J genes are TRBV25-1 and TRBJ2-1; D gene uncertain. The V end was cut by 3 bases, the J end by 3 bases, with 9 bases between. CDR3 length: 14 amino acids. Germline V lookup: CDR1 MGHDK, CDR2 SYGVNS. The CDR3 here is CASSDPGFYNEQFF. The CDR3 bases are TGTGCCAGCAGTGATCCGGGTTTCTACAATGAGCAGTTCTTC.

V and J are TRBV10-3 and TRBJ1-5; 8 nucleotides align to TRBD1. This CDR3 contains 17 residues. Germline V gene sequence: CDR1 ENHRY, CDR2 SYGVKD. Trimming took 0 bases from V and 3 from J; bases not matched to a gene: 7. CDR3 nucleotide sequence: TGTGCCATCAGTGAGTCAGTTAGGACAGGGATCAATCAGCCCCAGCATTTT. Its protein product is CAISESVRTGINQPQHF.

This chain connects TRBV6-6 to TRBJ1-1; D ambiguous. The V and J ends lost 7 bases and 8 bases respectively, with 14 bases between them. The CDR3 is 12 amino acids. The V gene's germline CDR1 is MNHNY and CDR2 SVGAGI (reference sequence). CDR3 protein: CASNLPGEEAFF. The CDR3 nucleotides read TGTGCCAGCAACCTTCCCGGGGAAGAAGCTTTCTTT.

The chain is built from TRBV2 and TRBJ1-2, with no clear D. There are 15 residues in the CDR3. Germline values: CDR1 SNHLY, CDR2 FYNNEI. V was trimmed by 5 bases and J by 2 bases, leaving 15 bases between them. The CDR3 here is CASSFSGLNNYGYTF. The CDR3 nucleotides are TGTGCCAGCAGTTTCTCGGGTCTTAACAACTATGGCTACACCTTC. Using reference TRBV2 and TRBJ1-2 for the parts outside the CDR3, the full variable domain is EPEVTQTPSHQVTQMGQEVILRCVPISNHLYFYWYRQILGQKVEFLVSFYNNEISEKSEIFDDQFSVERPDGSNFTLKIRSTKLEDSAMYFCASSFSGLNNYGYTFGSGTRLTVV.

This chain uses TRBV5-5 with TRBJ2-2; 10 bases fit TRBD2. CDR1 is SGHKS and CDR2 is YYEKEE in the germline V gene (reference sequence). The CDR3 sequence is 18 residues long. J lost 7 bases, V lost 3 bases, and 15 bases had no gene match. This CDR3 is CASSWGLAKTPSGGELFF. The CDR3 DNA is TGTGCCAGCAGCTGGGGACTAGCGAAAACTCCCTCGGGCGGGGAGCTGTTTTTT.

This sequence joins TRBV6-5 and TRBJ1-4, with D tentatively TRBD1 (5 bases). This CDR3 has 14 amino acids. Germline V lookup: CDR1 MNHEY, CDR2 SVGAGI. The ends were cut back, 6 bases at V and 3 bases at J, with 11 bases in the middle. CDR3 DNA: TGTGCCAGCAGGGTACAGGCCTCTAATGAAAAACTGTTTTTT. Residues: CASRVQASNEKLFF.

This clone was seen more than once but under ten times. The rearrangement joins TRBV11-1 to TRBJ2-2; TRBD1 is a possible D gene (6 bases). CDR1 is SGHAT, CDR2 FQDESV, per germline (reference sequence). There are 14 residues in the CDR3. The V gene lost 5 bases and the J gene lost 1 base, with 8 bases spanning the gap. For the CDR3, the DNA is TGTGCCAGCAGCCCGGGACAGAACACCGGGGAGCTGTTTTTT. Translating gives CASSPGQNTGELFF.

The J gene is TRBJ2-5, the V gene TRBV15, with D perhaps TRBD2 (6 bases). CDR3 size: 12 residues. V was clipped by 8 bases and J by 7 bases, with 14 bases between them. Germline V CDR1 and CDR2: LNHNV, YYDKDF (reference sequence). In nucleotides, the CDR3 is TGTGCCACCCGCGGGGCCCCAGGGACCCAGTACTTC. This encodes CATRGAPGTQYF. The whole variable domain, remainder taken from reference TRBV15 and TRBJ2-5, is DAMVIQNPRYQVTQFGKPVTLSCSQTLNHNVMYWYQQKSSQAPKLLFHYYDKDFNNEADTPDNFQSRRPNTSFCFLDIRSPGLGDTAMYLCATRGAPGTQYFGPGTRLLVL.

This chain links TRBV4-1 with TRBJ1-3, with D hard to call. Trimming removed 0 bases at V and 4 bases at J, with 13 bases between. Germline CDR1 reads MGHRA; CDR2 reads YSYEKL. The CDR3 is made up of 16 amino acids. CDR3 nucleotides: TGCGCCAGCAGCCAAGATCCGGGAAACTCCGGAAACACCATATATTTT. This gives the protein CASSQDPGNSGNTIYF.

CDR3 bases: TGTGCCAGCAGCCCGGACAGGGGCCCCTATGGCTACACCTTC. It encodes CASSPDRGPYGYTF. The gene calls are TRBV3-1 (or the pseudogene TRBV3-2) and TRBJ1-2; TRBD1 agrees at 9 bases. V trimming: 4 bases; J trimming: 4 bases; junction bases outside the gene matches: 4. CDR1 LGHDT and CDR2 YNNKEL come from the germline V gene (reference sequence). The CDR3 is made up of 14 amino acids.

The chain recombines TRBV4-1 with TRBJ2-5; D perhaps matches TRBD1 (6 bases). V was pared by 4 bases and J by 2 bases, with 11 bases between. The CDR3 is made up of 14 amino acids. The germline gives CDR1 MGHRA, CDR2 YSYEKL. DNA of the CDR3: TGCGCCAGCAGCCTCGGACAGCTTCAAGAGACCCAGTACTTC. As protein: CASSLGQLQETQYF.

This clone appeared a few times. The V call is TRBV21-1, the J call TRBJ1-3; TRBD1 is taken as the D call from the table, unchecked against the DNA. TRBV21-1 is tagged as a pseudogene. CDR3 size: 15 residues. The CDR3 loop is CASSIRAKRGNTIYF. CDR3 nucleotide sequence: TGTGCCAGCAGCATCAGGGCTAAGCGTGGAAACACCATATATTTT.

The count of this clone is one. The chain couples TRBV6-2 or TRBV6-3 to TRBJ2-5; TRBD2 matches 11 bases. J was trimmed by 5 bases and V by 2 bases; bases with no gene match: 10. Per the germline V gene, CDR1 is MNHEY and CDR2 is SVGEGT. The CDR3 extends over 17 amino acids. This CDR3 is CASSYQGSGGAAETQYF. CDR3 bases: TGTGCCAGCAGTTACCAGGGTAGCGGGGGGGCCGCGGAGACCCAGTACTTC.